These T cell receptor beta chains were read from a single sample in a study of blood T cell repertoires in COVID-19. TCRdb keeps only in-frame clones here, not all; method: immunoSEQ multiplex PCR. The sample contains about 120,000 clones, around 86% of which appear only once. The specimen was peripheral blood. The source is a man aged 40-50 years with acute or convalescent COVID-19. CDR3s include the opening cysteine and the closing phenylalanine or tryptophan.

14	TRBV6-6	TRBJ2-7	CASSYGGQAYEQYF
14	TRBV6-6	TRBJ1-2	CASSYTGRDYGYTF
14	TRBV6-5	TRBJ1-1	CASSKNRVNTEAFF
15	TRBV6-5	TRBJ2-3	CASTRTSGGGDTQYF
15	TRBV25-1	TRBJ2-7	CASSEEMGRGYEQYF
16	TRBV6-2/TRBV6-3	TRBJ2-1	CASSYTRGGLRGEQFF
15	TRBV5-8	TRBJ1-3	CASSYEGGSGNTIYF
14	TRBV5-1	TRBJ1-1	CASSSGHSNTEAFF
11	TRBV29-1	TRBJ1-1	CSVGTGAEAFF
14	TRBV19	TRBJ2-2	CASSVQGARGELFF
14	TRBV7-9	TRBJ1-2	CASSLDRANYGYTF
13	TRBV5-1	TRBJ1-2	CASSLSGSRGYTF
14	TRBV3-1/TRBV3-2	TRBJ1-1	CASSPGQGFPEAFF
16	TRBV14	TRBJ2-1	CASSRAGAFSYNEQFF
14	TRBV30	TRBJ2-1	CAWKNRGYYNEQFF
14	TRBV7-9	TRBJ1-5	CASSPGGGNQPQHF
15	TRBV7-2	TRBJ1-2	CASSLDRGPNYGYTF
16	TRBV19	TRBJ1-4	CASSQSGTGLNEKLFF
15	TRBV7-2	TRBJ1-2	CASSLEGGPPYGYTF
13	TRBV5-1	TRBJ2-1	CASSPAGTNEQFF
17	TRBV7-9	TRBJ1-2	CASSRRTPQQDDYGYTF
12	TRBV5-1	TRBJ2-7	CASSLVGGEQYF
14	TRBV5-5	TRBJ2-7	CASSGGTVGHEQYF
18	TRBV30	TRBJ1-5	CAWSVQLLTGLMDQPQHF
15	TRBV19	TRBJ2-3	CASSIQGVGTDTQYF
13	TRBV7-2	TRBJ1-2	CASSLGTEGGYTF
16	TRBV6-1	TRBJ1-2	CASSEAMGSAGYGYTF
15	TRBV19	TRBJ1-3	CASSRDRYSGNTIYF
14	TRBV6-7	TRBJ1-2	CASSPWTGGRGYTF